One and the same sample provided the 6 T cell receptor beta chains below, sequenced in a study of blood T cells in healthy people across ages. Sample-barcoded 5' priming and a J-beta primer mix drove a second PCR of about 6 to 11 cycles. MiXCR, run by TCRdb on the 5' RACE reads, gives a single entry per CDR3 protein. The table records some 1.5 million distinct CDR3 sequences, 28% of them present only once. The sample was blood. Receptors were obtained from a woman aged 30 to 39 in good health.

This clonotype was found many times. V and J are TRBV5-1 and TRBJ2-7; D not certain. Germline loops: CDR1 SGHRS, CDR2 YFSETQ. V lost 3 bases to trimming and J lost 0 bases, with 13 bases between them. The CDR3 covers 15 residues. The CDR3 DNA reads TGCGCCAGCAGCTCGTCCTCCCTAAGCTCCTACGAGCAGTACTTC. Encoded protein: CASSSSSLSSYEQYF.

The chain combines TRBV12-3 or TRBV12-4 with TRBJ1-4; no reliable D call. V gave up 3 bases and J gave up 4 bases, with 12 bases separating them. The CDR3 covers 15 residues. The CDR3 bases are TGTGCCAGCAGTTTGCGGCGGTCTAATAATGAAAAACTGTTTTTT. Translated: CASSLRRSNNEKLFF.

The chain joins TRBV6-6 to TRBJ1-4; D is ambiguous. Looked up from germline, CDR1 is MNHNY and CDR2 is SVGAGI (reference sequence). V was shortened by 6 bases and J by 4 bases, with 9 bases between the two germline ends. The length of the CDR3 is 13 residues. The CDR3 DNA reads as TGTGCCAGCAGCGAGGCCTTTAATGAAAAACTGTTTTTT. It encodes CASSEAFNEKLFF.

This clonotype has ten or more counts. This sequence joins TRBV5-1 and TRBJ1-4; no clear D gene. Per germline, CDR1 SGHRS and CDR2 YFSETQ. This CDR3 has 15 residues. Between the trimmed V and J ends, which lost 2 bases and 5 bases, there was a span of 13 bases. This CDR3 is CASSLTGKGNEKLFF. Here the CDR3 DNA reads TGCGCCAGCAGCTTAACCGGGAAGGGAAATGAAAAACTGTTTTTT.

The rearrangement links TRBV25-1 to TRBJ1-2, with 7 bases aligning to TRBD1. J lost 5 bases, V lost 10 bases, and 13 bases had no gene match. There are 14 residues in the CDR3. Per the germline V gene, CDR1 is MGHDK and CDR2 is SYGVNS. DNA of the CDR3: TGTGCCACCCTCCCCTTAGACAGGGATTATGGCTACACCTTC. Residues: CATLPLDRDYGYTF.

This clonotype has more than one count but fewer than ten. The chain carries TRBV29-1 and TRBJ2-5; 10 nucleotides align to TRBD1. The CDR3 covers 12 residues. With V trimmed by 7 bases and J by 4 bases, 3 bases remained unmatched. Looked up from germline, CDR1 is SQVTM and CDR2 is ANQGSEA. The CDR3 coding sequence is TGCAGCGCTGGGACAGGGGCAGAGACCCAGTACTTC. It codes for CSAGTGAETQYF.